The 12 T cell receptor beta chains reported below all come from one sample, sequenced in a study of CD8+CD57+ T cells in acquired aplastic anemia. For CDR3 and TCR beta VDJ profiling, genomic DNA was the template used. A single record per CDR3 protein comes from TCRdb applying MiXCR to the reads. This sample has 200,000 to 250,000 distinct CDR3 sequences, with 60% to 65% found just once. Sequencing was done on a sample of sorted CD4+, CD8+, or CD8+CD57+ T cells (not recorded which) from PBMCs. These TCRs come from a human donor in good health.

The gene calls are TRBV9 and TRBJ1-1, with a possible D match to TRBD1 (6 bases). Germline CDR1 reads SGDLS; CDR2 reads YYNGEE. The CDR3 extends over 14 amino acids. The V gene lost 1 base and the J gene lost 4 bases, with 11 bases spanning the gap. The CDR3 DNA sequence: TGTGCCAGCAGCGTACACAGGGCGAGCACTGAAGCTTTCTTT. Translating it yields CASSVHRASTEAFF.

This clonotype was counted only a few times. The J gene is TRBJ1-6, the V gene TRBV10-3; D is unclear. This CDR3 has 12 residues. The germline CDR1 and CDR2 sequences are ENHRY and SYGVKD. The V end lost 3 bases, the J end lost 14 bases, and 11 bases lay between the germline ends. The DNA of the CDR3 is TGTGCCATCAGTGACACCCCCATCTCCCTCCACTTT. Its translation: CAISDTPISLHF.

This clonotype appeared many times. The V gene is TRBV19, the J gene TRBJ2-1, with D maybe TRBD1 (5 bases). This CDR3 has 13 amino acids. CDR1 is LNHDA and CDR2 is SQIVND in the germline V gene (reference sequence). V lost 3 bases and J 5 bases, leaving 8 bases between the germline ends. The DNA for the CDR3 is TGTGCCAGTAGTATCTCAGGGAACAATGAGCAGTTCTTC. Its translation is CASSISGNNEQFF.

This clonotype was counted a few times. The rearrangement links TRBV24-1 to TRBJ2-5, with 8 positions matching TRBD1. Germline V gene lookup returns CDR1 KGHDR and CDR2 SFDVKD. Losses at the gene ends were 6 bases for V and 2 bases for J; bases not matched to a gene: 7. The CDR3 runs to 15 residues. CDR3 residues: CATSNSRQGQETQYF. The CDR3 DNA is TGTGCCACCAGTAACTCCAGACAGGGGCAAGAGACCCAGTACTTC.

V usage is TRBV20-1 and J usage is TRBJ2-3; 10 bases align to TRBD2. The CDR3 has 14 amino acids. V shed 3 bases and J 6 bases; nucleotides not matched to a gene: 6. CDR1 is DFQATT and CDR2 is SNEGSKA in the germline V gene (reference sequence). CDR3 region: CSARGLAGADTQYF. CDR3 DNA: TGCAGTGCTAGGGGGCTAGCGGGAGCTGATACGCAGTATTTT.

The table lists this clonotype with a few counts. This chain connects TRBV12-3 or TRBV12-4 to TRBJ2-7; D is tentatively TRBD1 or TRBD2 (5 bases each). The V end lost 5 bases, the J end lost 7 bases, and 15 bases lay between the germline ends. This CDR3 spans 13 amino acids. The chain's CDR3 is CASSEGPSREQYF. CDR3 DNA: TGTGCCAGCAGTGAGGGGCCCTCGAGGGAGCAGTACTTC.

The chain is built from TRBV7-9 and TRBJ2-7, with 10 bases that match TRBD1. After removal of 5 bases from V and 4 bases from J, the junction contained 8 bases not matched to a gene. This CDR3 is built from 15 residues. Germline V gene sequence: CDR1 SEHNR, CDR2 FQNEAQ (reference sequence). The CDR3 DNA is TGTGCCAGCAGCCCAGAGGGACAGGGGCGATACGAGCAGTACTTC. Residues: CASSPEGQGRYEQYF. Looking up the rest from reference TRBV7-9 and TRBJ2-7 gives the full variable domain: DTGVSQNPRHKITKRGQNVTFRCDPISEHNRLYWYRQTLGQGPEFLTYFQNEAQLEKSRLLSDRFSAERPKGSFSTLEIQRTEQGDSAMYLCASSPEGQGRYEQYFGPGTRLTVT.

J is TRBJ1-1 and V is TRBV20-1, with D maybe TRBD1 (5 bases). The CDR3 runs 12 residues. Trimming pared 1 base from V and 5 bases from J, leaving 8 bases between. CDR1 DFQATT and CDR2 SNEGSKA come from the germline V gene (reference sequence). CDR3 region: CSARGGGTEAFF. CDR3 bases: TGCAGTGCTAGAGGGGGGGGGACTGAAGCTTTCTTT.

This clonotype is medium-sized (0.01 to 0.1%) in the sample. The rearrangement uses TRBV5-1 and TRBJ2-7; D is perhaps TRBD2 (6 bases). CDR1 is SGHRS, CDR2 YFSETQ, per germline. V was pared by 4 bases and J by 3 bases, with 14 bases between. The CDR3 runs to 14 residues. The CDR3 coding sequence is TGCGCCAGCAGCCCGGGACTCAACGTCTACGAGCAGTACTTC. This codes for CASSPGLNVYEQYF.

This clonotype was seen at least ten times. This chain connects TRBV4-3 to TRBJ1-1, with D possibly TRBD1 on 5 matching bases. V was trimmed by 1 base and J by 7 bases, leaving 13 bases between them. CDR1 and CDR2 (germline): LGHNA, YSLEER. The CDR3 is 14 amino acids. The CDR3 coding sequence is TGCGCCAGCAGCCAAGTTTCAGCGGACAATGAAGCTTTCTTT. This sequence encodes CASSQVSADNEAFF.

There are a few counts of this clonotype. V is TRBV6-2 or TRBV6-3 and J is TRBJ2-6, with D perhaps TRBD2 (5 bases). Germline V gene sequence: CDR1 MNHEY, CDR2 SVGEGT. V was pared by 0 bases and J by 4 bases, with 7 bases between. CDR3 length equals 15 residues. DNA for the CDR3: TGTGCCAGCAGTTACTCAGGCGGGGGGGCCAACGTCCTGACTTTC. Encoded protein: CASSYSGGGANVLTF.

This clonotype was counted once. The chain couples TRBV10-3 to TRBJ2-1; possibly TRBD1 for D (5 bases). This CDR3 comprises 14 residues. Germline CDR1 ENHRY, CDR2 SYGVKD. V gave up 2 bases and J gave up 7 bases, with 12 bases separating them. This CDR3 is CAISEVTGQNEQFF. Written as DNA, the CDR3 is TGTGCCATCAGTGAGGTTACAGGACAAAATGAGCAGTTCTTC.